Below are 26 T cell receptor beta chains sequenced from a single sample in a study of regulatory T cells in long-lasting Graves disease. With iRepertoire HTBI primers and Arm-PCR of CDR3 regions, TCR beta libraries were built. TCRdb processed the multiplex PCR reads anew with MiXCR; each CDR3 protein has one entry. The sample includes about 310,000 distinct CDR3 sequences, under 20% of them seen just once. Time point reported: newly diagnosed GD, antithyroid drugs for less than 3 months. The TCR library was made from RNA that had been extracted from PBMCs in TRIzol. Sequences were derived from peripheral blood mononuclear cells (PBMCs), sampled at new diagnosis, from a patient treated with antithyroid drugs. The receptors here all came from a female donor with Graves disease.

This clonotype has ten or more counts. This chain uses TRBV5-1 with TRBJ2-3; D is unresolved. The germline V and J ends were trimmed by 0 bases and 2 bases, with 7 bases remaining between them. The CDR3 is made up of 14 amino acids. Germline assignment: CDR1 SGHRS and CDR2 YFSETQ. CDR3 coding DNA: TGCGCCAGCAGCTTGGTACCGAACACAGATACGCAGTATTTT. It specifies CASSLVPNTDTQYF.

This clonotype was detected many times. The chain recombines TRBV20-1 with TRBJ1-2; a weak D match, TRBD1 (6 bases). V lost 7 bases and J lost 7, with 16 bases in between. Germline V gene data show CDR1 as DFQATT and CDR2 as SNEGSKA (reference sequence). CDR3 size: 12 residues. CDR3 in DNA: TGCAGTGGCGGTGGGGGGGCGACTGGCTACACCTTC. Translating it yields CSGGGGATGYTF.

The chain is built from TRBV5-1 and TRBJ2-3, with TRBD1 identical over 9 bases. CDR1 SGHRS and CDR2 YFSETQ come from the germline V gene. J was trimmed by 6 bases and V by 3 bases; bases with no gene match: 11. This CDR3 has 16 residues. DNA of the CDR3: TGCGCCAGCAGCTCCGGGGACAGGGTAGCAAGGGATACGCAGTATTTT. Protein sequence: CASSSGDRVARDTQYF.

The chain recombines TRBV12-3 or TRBV12-4 with TRBJ1-5; maybe TRBD1 (6 bases). Trimming took off 3 bases at V and 3 bases at J, with 9 bases between the two ends. CDR3 length: 14 residues. Written as DNA, the CDR3 is TGTGCCAGCAGTTTGAGGGGGGCCAATCAGCCCCAGCATTTT. This encodes CASSLRGANQPQHF.

This clonotype was recorded many times. This chain links TRBV28 with TRBJ1-4; no definite D call. Germline lookup yields CDR1 MDHEN and CDR2 SYDVKM. CDR3 length: 14 residues. The V gene lost 4 bases and the J gene lost 8 bases, with 14 bases spanning the gap. DNA for the CDR3: TGTGCCAGCAGTTCGGGCACCCTTGGGGAAAAACTGTTTTTT. Encoded protein: CASSSGTLGEKLFF. The full variable domain, with the rest looked up from reference TRBV28 and TRBJ1-4, is DVKVTQSSRYLVKRTGEKVFLECVQDMDHENMFWYRQDPGLGLRLIYFSYDVKMKEKGDIPEGYSVSREKKERFSLILESASTNQTSMYLCASSSGTLGEKLFFGSGTQLSVL.

Ten or more counts support this clonotype. As DNA, the CDR3 is TGTGCCAGTAGCAGACAGGAGAACTACGAGCAGTACTTC. It is translated as CASSRQENYEQYF. The genes are TRBV19 and TRBJ2-7, with D possibly being TRBD1 (6 bases). Germline assignment: CDR1 LNHDA and CDR2 SQIVND (reference sequence). This CDR3 is built from 13 residues. V dropped 6 bases and J dropped 3 bases, with 12 bases sitting between them.

This clonotype came up many times. V gene TRBV6-1 combines with J gene TRBJ1-2; TRBD1 matches at 11 bases. Trimming took 5 bases from V and 3 from J; bases not matched to a gene: 14. The length of the CDR3 is 18 residues. The germline gives CDR1 MNHNS, CDR2 SASEGT. CDR3 region: CASSTFGQGAHVDYGYTF. CDR3 DNA: TGTGCCAGCAGTACCTTTGGACAGGGGGCGCATGTAGACTATGGCTACACCTTC.

This clonotype was detected many times. The CDR3 spells CASSLRLALQETQYF. The DNA of the CDR3 is TGCGCCAGCAGCTTGCGACTAGCGCTCCAAGAGACCCAGTACTTC. This chain connects TRBV5-1 to TRBJ2-5; 8 positions match TRBD2. The J segment lost 1 base and the V segment lost 1 base, leaving 3 bases of the junction unmatched. The length of the CDR3 is 15 residues. The germline gives CDR1 SGHRS, CDR2 YFSETQ.

This clonotype occurred many times. CDR3 sequence reads: CASSPPTGAREGFETQYF. In DNA form, the CDR3 reads TGTGCCAGCTCACCGCCCACAGGGGCGCGCGAAGGTTTCGAGACCCAGTACTTC. The chain recombines TRBV18 with TRBJ2-5; 7 nucleotides agree with TRBD1. Trimming at V came to 3 bases and at J to 5 bases, leaving 18 bases not matched to a gene. Germline V gene data show CDR1 as KGHSH and CDR2 as LQKENI. This CDR3 is 18 amino acids long.

This clonotype was counted ten times or more. This chain links TRBV11-2 with TRBJ2-7; D uncertain. V was pared by 3 bases and J by 0 bases, with 9 bases between. This CDR3 comprises 14 residues. Germline CDR1 and CDR2: SGHAT and FQNNGV. CDR3: CASSLFRSSYEQYF. CDR3 bases: TGTGCCAGCAGCTTGTTCAGGAGCTCCTACGAGCAGTACTTC. The whole variable domain, remainder taken from reference TRBV11-2 and TRBJ2-7, is EAGVAQSPRYKIIEKRQSVAFWCNPISGHATLYWYQQILGQGPKLLIQFQNNGVVDDSQLPKDRFSAERLKGVDSTLKIQPAKLEDSAVYLCASSLFRSSYEQYFGPGTRLTVT.

This clonotype was counted at least ten times. This chain links TRBV12-3 or TRBV12-4 with TRBJ2-3; D is ambiguous. V lost 5 bases to trimming and J lost 2 bases, with 5 bases between them. The CDR3 extends over 12 amino acids. The DNA of the CDR3 is TGTGCCAGCAGTCCCATCACAGATACGCAGTATTTT. This gives the protein CASSPITDTQYF.

Many counts were recorded for this clonotype. The chain joins TRBV6-4 to TRBJ2-1, with 7 positions matching TRBD1. There are 14 residues in the CDR3. J lost 6 bases, V lost 3 bases, and 5 bases had no gene match. The germline V gene encodes CDR1 MRHNA and CDR2 SNTAGT. CDR3: CASSEGGAGNEQFF. CDR3 coding DNA: TGTGCCAGCAGTGAAGGGGGCGCTGGCAATGAGCAGTTCTTC.

This clonotype was observed many times. This chain links TRBV2 with TRBJ2-7; TRBD2 aligns across 7 bases. V gave up 10 bases and J gave up 2 bases; unmatched junction bases: 17. Looked up from germline, CDR1 is SNHLY and CDR2 is FYNNEI. CDR3 size: 16 residues. CDR3 amino acids: CATPQATASGTYEQYF. DNA for the CDR3: TGTGCCACTCCCCAGGCGACGGCTAGCGGAACCTACGAGCAGTACTTC. Using reference TRBV2 and TRBJ2-7 for the parts outside the CDR3, the full variable domain is EPEVTQTPSHQVTQMGQEVILRCVPISNHLYFYWYRQILGQKVEFLVSFYNNEISEKSEIFDDQFSVERPDGSNFTLKIRSTKLEDSAMYFCATPQATASGTYEQYFGPGTRLTVT.

For this clonotype: Possible read error: a much larger clone is one base away. The chain is built from TRBV12-5 and TRBJ2-5, with a possible D match to TRBD2 (6 bases). The CDR3 contains 17 residues. Germline V gene lookup returns CDR1 LGHNT and CDR2 FRNRAP. With 6 bases removed from V and 11 bases from J, the gap between germline ends came to 31 bases. The chain's CDR3 is CASGRRRTGVSYNEQYF. The CDR3 DNA follows: TGTGCTAGTGGCCGCCGTAGAACGGGAGTCTCCTACAATGAGCAGTACTTC. Full variable domain (outside the CDR3, taken from reference TRBV12-5 and TRBJ2-5): DARVTQTPRHKVTEMGQEVTMRCQPILGHNTVFWYRQTMMQGLELLAYFRNRAPLDDSGMPKDRFSAEMPDATLATLKIQPSEPRDSAVYFCASGRRRTGVSYNEQYFGPGTRLLVL.

This clonotype was seen repeatedly, ten times or more. V usage is TRBV20-1 and J usage is TRBJ2-1; 7 bases are shared with TRBD2. The CDR3 totals 12 residues. Germline assignment: CDR1 DFQATT and CDR2 SNEGSKA (reference sequence). V shed 6 bases and J 14 bases; nucleotides not matched to a gene: 13. DNA for the CDR3: TGCAGTGCCACTCTGTCGGGGGGTATTGAGTTCTTC. It specifies CSATLSGGIEFF.

This clonotype came up many times. The V and J genes are TRBV28 and TRBJ1-6, with 10 bases that match TRBD1. Germline V lookup: CDR1 MDHEN, CDR2 SYDVKM. V lost 5 bases, J lost 5 bases, and 3 bases stayed unmatched. This CDR3 has 15 residues. The CDR3 DNA reads as TGTGCCAGCAGTCCGACAGGGGGCCATAATTCACCCCTCCACTTT. Translated, it gives CASSPTGGHNSPLHF.

The chain uses TRBV16 and TRBJ1-1; D is unclear. Germline V lookup: CDR1 KGHSY, CDR2 FQNENV. Deletions cut 0 bases from V and 2 bases from J, with 7 bases between. The CDR3 is 14 residues long. The CDR3 sequence is CASSQSNTNTEAFF. As DNA, the CDR3 is TGTGCCAGCAGCCAATCGAACACTAACACTGAAGCTTTCTTT.

This clonotype has at least ten counts. This sequence joins TRBV19 and TRBJ2-1; 9 nucleotides agree with TRBD2. V lost 4 bases and J lost 2; bases outside the gene matches: 6. The CDR3 has 16 amino acids. Germline assignment: CDR1 LNHDA and CDR2 SQIVND (reference sequence). The CDR3 protein is CASSTLSGSAYNEQFF. CDR3 DNA sequence: TGTGCCAGTAGTACGCTTAGCGGGAGCGCCTACAATGAGCAGTTCTTC.

J is TRBJ2-1 and V is TRBV9, with TRBD2 matching over 7 bases. CDR1 SGDLS and CDR2 YYNGEE come from the germline V gene. The CDR3 sequence is 17 residues long. The junction had 9 bases not matched to a gene; V was cut back by 2 bases and J by 1 base. The CDR3 DNA reads as TGTGCCAGCAGCGTCGGCGGGAGAGCCCTATCCTACAATGAGCAGTTCTTC. Translating gives CASSVGGRALSYNEQFF.

This clonotype showed up just a few times. This chain connects TRBV19 to TRBJ2-1; the D gene is possibly TRBD1 (6 bases). V was trimmed by 1 base and J by 8 bases, leaving 15 bases between them. From germline, CDR1 is LNHDA and CDR2 SQIVND (reference sequence). This CDR3 contains 15 residues. This CDR3 reads CASSIGFGGSDEQFF. For the CDR3, the DNA is TGTGCCAGTAGTATAGGTTTTGGGGGCAGCGATGAGCAGTTCTTC.

This clonotype has at least ten counts. V is TRBV15 and J is TRBJ2-7, with 7 bases fitting TRBD2. The J segment lost 5 bases and the V segment lost 3 bases, leaving 7 bases of the junction unmatched. Germline CDR1 reads LNHNV; CDR2 reads YYDKDF (reference sequence). There are 14 residues in the CDR3. In nucleotides, the CDR3 is TGTGCCACCAGCAGGGGGACCGGGGGGAACGAGCAGTACTTC. Its protein is CATSRGTGGNEQYF.

This clonotype showed up many times. The V and J genes are TRBV5-1 and TRBJ2-6, with a tentative D call TRBD1 (6 bases). V was cut by 4 bases and J by 1 base, with 9 bases left in between. This CDR3 contains 15 residues. Germline V CDR1 and CDR2: SGHRS, YFSETQ. In DNA, the CDR3 is TGCGCCAGCAGCGGAACAGGGTCTGGGGCCAACGTCCTGACTTTC. It specifies CASSGTGSGANVLTF.

Ten or more counts support this clonotype. The chain is built from TRBV19 and TRBJ2-1; 7 nucleotides align to TRBD1. The CDR3 has 14 amino acids. From germline, CDR1 is LNHDA and CDR2 SQIVND (reference sequence). The ends lost 5 bases at V and 6 bases at J; junction bases unmatched: 7. The CDR3 bases are TGTGCCAGTAGTTCCGACAGGGTAGTCAATGAGCAGTTCTTC. Amino acids: CASSSDRVVNEQFF.

At least ten counts were recorded for this clonotype. This rearrangement joins TRBV28 to TRBJ1-5; 9 bases align to TRBD1. The germline CDR1 and CDR2 sequences are MDHEN and SYDVKM. The trim removed 5 bases at V and 3 bases at J, leaving 11 bases unmatched. There are 17 residues in the CDR3. CDR3 sequence: CASSASGTGRHNQPQHF. The CDR3 nucleotides are TGTGCCAGCAGTGCCTCCGGGACAGGGCGACACAATCAGCCCCAGCATTTT.

The sample holds a few counts of this clonotype. This chain links TRBV5-1 with TRBJ1-1; D unresolved. The CDR3 spans 18 residues. Trimming removed 3 bases at V and 0 bases at J, with 21 bases between. Germline loops: CDR1 SGHRS, CDR2 YFSETQ. CDR3 nucleotide sequence: TGCGCCAGCAGCTGGGGAACCGGTGCCAGACGGATGAACACTGAAGCTTTCTTT. It codes for CASSWGTGARRMNTEAFF.

The chain links TRBV28 to TRBJ1-2; 8 bases line up with TRBD1. Germline V gives CDR1 MDHEN, CDR2 SYDVKM. CDR3 length equals 17 residues. V shed 5 bases and J 5 bases; nucleotides not matched to a gene: 16. This CDR3 is CASSTVGLLRQGYGYTF. The CDR3 region has the DNA TGTGCCAGCAGTACAGTCGGCCTACTCAGACAGGGGTATGGCTACACCTTC.